Listed here are 7 T cell receptor beta chains from one sample, sequenced in a study of cytotoxic CD8 clonotypes in ibrutinib-treated CLL. Assay: immunoSEQ multiplex PCR; the TCRdb copy retains only in-frame clones and omits some. Of approximately 35,000 clones in the sample, over 55% were seen once. The sample in question was PBMCs, obtained at disease progression, from a patient treated with ibrutinib. These receptors were taken from a human donor with chronic lymphocytic leukemia.

The chain joins TRBV6-1 to TRBJ2-7; D perhaps matches TRBD2 (5 bases). Deletions cut 10 bases from V and 3 bases from J, with 13 bases between. CDR3 length equals 12 residues. Germline V gene lookup returns CDR1 MNHNS and CDR2 SASEGT. This CDR3 reads CATGLPGYEQYF. CDR3 DNA: TGTGCCACCGGACTCCCTGGCTACGAGCAGTACTTC.

The chain couples TRBV6-5 to TRBJ1-2, with D possibly being TRBD1 (6 bases). The length of the CDR3 is 15 residues. V dropped 6 bases and J dropped 8 bases, with 22 bases sitting between them. CDR1 and CDR2 from the germline V gene are MNHEY and SVGAGI. The CDR3 sequence is CASRRTVSEARGYTF. The CDR3 DNA reads as TGTGCCAGCAGACGGACAGTGAGTGAGGCGAGGGGCTACACCTTC.

The rearrangement links TRBV5-1 to TRBJ2-6; D not certain. CDR1 is SGHRS and CDR2 is YFSETQ in the germline V gene. With 0 bases removed from V and 0 bases from J, the gap between germline ends came to 10 bases. The CDR3 spans 17 residues. CDR3 DNA: TGCGCCAGCAGCTTGGCGGGCGGCCGCTCTGGGGCCAACGTCCTGACTTTC. Residues: CASSLAGGRSGANVLTF.

V usage is TRBV2 and J usage is TRBJ2-1; D is possibly TRBD1 (6 bases). Germline values: CDR1 SNHLY, CDR2 FYNNEI. Trimming shortened V by 1 base and J by 9 bases, and 19 bases separated the two germline ends. This CDR3 contains 16 residues. The CDR3 protein is CASSEGRTGTPSEQFF. The DNA of the CDR3 is TGTGCCAGCAGTGAAGGCAGAACCGGGACACCGTCTGAGCAGTTCTTC.

The J gene is TRBJ2-1, the V gene TRBV19; TRBD1 aligns across 7 bases. Germline V gene lookup returns CDR1 LNHDA and CDR2 SQIVND (reference sequence). With 1 base clipped from V and 0 bases from J, the junction kept 3 bases outside the gene matches. The CDR3 covers 16 residues. In nucleotides, the CDR3 is TGTGCCAGTAGTATAGGGACAGGTTTCTCCTACAATGAGCAGTTCTTC. Its translation is CASSIGTGFSYNEQFF.

V gene TRBV5-1 combines with J gene TRBJ2-1, with TRBD2 identical over 8 bases. The CDR3 runs to 13 residues. Per germline, CDR1 SGHRS and CDR2 YFSETQ. The ends lost 3 bases at V and 8 bases at J; junction bases unmatched: 4. The chain's CDR3 is CASSSGSGDEQFF. DNA of the CDR3: TGCGCCAGCAGCTCCGGTAGCGGGGATGAGCAGTTCTTC.

The chain combines TRBV2 with TRBJ1-4; TRBD1 is a possible D gene (5 bases). V was pared by 7 bases and J by 10 bases, with 19 bases between. CDR1 is SNHLY, CDR2 FYNNEI, per germline. The CDR3 is made up of 14 amino acids. CDR3 sequence reads: CASKPGRESGKLFF. The CDR3 nucleotides are TGTGCCAGCAAACCGGGCAGGGAGAGCGGAAAACTGTTTTTT.